Below are 5 T cell receptor beta chains sequenced from a single sample in a study of post-analysis software for immune sequencing data (dated by TCRdb to 2015 to 2017). Library preparation was by PCR. These reads were obtained on an Illumina HiSeq 2500. Unique molecular identifiers were incorporated into TCR beta cDNA libraries to reduce PCR and sequencing biases. TCRdb trimmed the raw reads at Q25, called clones with MiXCR and kept productive beta chains. CDR3 protein duplicates are merged, each entry listing the most common genes and DNA. The sample profile shows 650,000 to 900,000 distinct CDR3 sequences; just over 45% of them were found once. The top ten clones comprise roughly 4.9% of the sample. Findings and caveats that apply to the study as a whole: Significantly higher frequencies in patients than in controls were found for about 5 TRBV segments, including TRBV5-6, TRBV5-1 and TRBV20-1.

Antigens of these TCRs are unknown. The sequenced sample was blood. These receptors all stem from a girl aged 10 to 17 with multiple sclerosis.

The rearrangement links TRBV27 to TRBJ2-7; TRBD2 aligns across 7 bases. This CDR3 is 14 amino acids long. Germline values: CDR1 MNHEY, CDR2 SMNVEV (reference sequence). The J segment lost 5 bases and the V segment lost 6 bases, leaving 10 bases of the junction unmatched. Here the CDR3 DNA reads TGTGCCAGCAGCCAAGGACTAGATGGCAACGAGCAGTACTTC. Protein: CASSQGLDGNEQYF.

A remark on this clonotype: Compared with germline, one end of the junction differs, possibly owing to a read error. This chain links TRBV20-1 with TRBJ2-7; D may be TRBD1 or TRBD2 (5 bases each). The length of the CDR3 is 14 residues. Looked up from germline, CDR1 is DFQATT and CDR2 is SNEGSKA (reference sequence). For the CDR3, the DNA is TGCAGTGCTAGGGGGACCCTTCTCCCCTACGGGCAGTACTTC. This gives the protein CSARGTLLPYGQYF.

In its sample, this clonotype was seen a few times. The V and J genes are TRBV20-1 and TRBJ1-4; perhaps TRBD1 as D (5 bases). From germline, CDR1 is DFQATT and CDR2 SNEGSKA (reference sequence). CDR3 length equals 14 residues. V lost 1 base and J 8 bases, leaving 14 bases between the germline ends. Here the CDR3 DNA reads TGCAGTGCTAGAGTAGGGACCAATGGGGAAAAACTGTTTTTT. Translated, it gives CSARVGTNGEKLFF.

The CDR3 sequence: CASSYQGLGLDIEQFF. The CDR3 DNA reads TGTGCCAGCAGTTACCAGGGACTAGGCCTTGACATTGAGCAGTTCTTC. V gene TRBV6-5 combines with J gene TRBJ2-1, with 8 bases matching TRBD2. V gave up 2 bases and J gave up 9 bases; unmatched junction bases: 12. The CDR3 spans 16 residues. Germline CDR1 reads MNHEY; CDR2 reads SVGAGI.

This clonotype has more than one count but fewer than ten. The chain uses TRBV20-1 and TRBJ2-7; 7 bases agree with TRBD1. Germline assignment: CDR1 DFQATT and CDR2 SNEGSKA (reference sequence). This CDR3 has 13 residues. The V and J ends lost 2 bases and 2 bases, in that order; junction bases with no gene match: 3. This CDR3 reads CSARRDRTYEQYF. Here the CDR3 DNA reads TGCAGTGCTAGAAGGGACAGAACCTACGAGCAGTACTTC.